These 21 T cell receptor beta chains were all obtained from the same sample, sequenced in a study of T cell repertoires in cytomegalovirus infection. The antigens for these receptors are not known. Each CDR3 protein gets one entry after TCRdb re-called the reads with MiXCR. The repertoire holds some 500,000 distinct CDR3 sequences, with around two fifths as singletons. The material was cultured PBMCs, obtained from culture after CMV antigen stimulation. These receptors originate from a human donor in good health (CMV status not recorded). Some clones in this sample may be carry-over from other donors' samples.

There are a few counts of this clonotype. V usage is TRBV5-4 and J usage is TRBJ2-5, with 11 bases fitting TRBD2. Germline V lookup: CDR1 SGHNT, CDR2 YYREEE (reference sequence). Germline trimming cut 4 bases from V and 7 bases from J; bases unmatched to any gene: 6. The CDR3 loop spans 14 amino acids. CDR3 in amino acids: CASSQPLAGGTQYF. Here the CDR3 DNA reads TGTGCCAGCAGCCAACCCCTAGCGGGGGGGACCCAGTACTTC.

The chain combines TRBV9 with TRBJ1-2; D gene ambiguous. The length of the CDR3 is 16 residues. The germline V gene has CDR1 SGDLS and CDR2 YYNGEE. V lost 4 bases, J lost 1 base, and 17 bases lay in between. The CDR3 DNA sequence: TGTGCCAGCAGCCCCGCTCGAGGGCGTTTTAACTATGGCTACACCTTC. As protein: CASSPARGRFNYGYTF.

V is TRBV7-8 and J is TRBJ2-1; possibly TRBD1 for D (6 bases). CDR1 SGHVS and CDR2 FQNEAQ come from the germline V gene. V was clipped by 5 bases and J by 1 base, with 15 bases between them. CDR3 length: 16 amino acids. This CDR3 is CASSQDRIRSYNEQFF. CDR3 DNA sequence: TGTGCCAGCAGCCAAGACAGGATTAGGTCCTACAATGAGCAGTTCTTC.

The V call is TRBV5-3, the J call TRBJ1-2; D is unresolved. TRBV5-3 counts as an open reading frame of uncertain function. This CDR3 has 12 amino acids. V gave up 8 bases and J gave up 8 bases, with 16 bases separating them. The CDR3 protein is CASSQSDEGYTF. The CDR3 DNA is TGTGCCAGCAGCCAGTCGGACGAGGGCTACACCTTC.

The V gene is TRBV6-5, the J gene TRBJ2-3; D is uncertain. This CDR3 comprises 13 residues. V dropped 7 bases and J dropped 3 bases, with 11 bases sitting between them. Germline CDR1 reads MNHEY; CDR2 reads SVGAGI. CDR3 DNA sequence: TGTGCCAGCACCATAGGTCCAACAGATACGCAGTATTTT. This gives the protein CASTIGPTDTQYF.

V usage is TRBV10-3 and J usage is TRBJ1-1, with D possibly being TRBD1 (6 bases). With 2 bases removed from V and 1 base from J, the gap between germline ends came to 14 bases. Looked up from germline, CDR1 is ENHRY and CDR2 is SYGVKD. This CDR3 region has 16 residues. The CDR3 here is CAISEPERTANTEAFF. Here the CDR3 DNA reads TGTGCCATCAGTGAGCCGGAACGGACAGCGAACACTGAAGCTTTCTTT.

This clonotype was seen at least ten times. V gene TRBV7-2 combines with J gene TRBJ1-4; tentative D call: TRBD1 (5 bases). The germline V gene has CDR1 SGHTA and CDR2 FQGNSA. The length of the CDR3 is 16 residues. V gave up 5 bases and J gave up 7 bases, with 20 bases separating them. In DNA form, the CDR3 reads TGTGCCAGCAGCCCGCTCGGGACGGGGGGGAGTGAAAAACTGTTTTTT. Residues: CASSPLGTGGSEKLFF. Variable domain in full (rest from reference TRBV7-2 and TRBJ1-4): GAGVSQSPSNKVTEKGKDVELRCDPISGHTALYWYRQSLGQGLEFLIYFQGNSAPDKSGLPSDRFSAERTGGSVSTLTIQRTQQEDSAVYLCASSPLGTGGSEKLFFGSGTQLSVL.

Only a few counts were recorded for this clonotype. The chain is built from TRBV6-6 and TRBJ2-7; 7 nucleotides agree with TRBD1. The CDR3 is 13 amino acids. The junction had 6 bases not matched to a gene; V was cut back by 7 bases and J by 3 bases. The V gene's germline CDR1 is MNHNY and CDR2 SVGAGI (reference sequence). CDR3 amino acids: CASTHRDSYEQYF. The CDR3 coding sequence is TGTGCCAGCACGCACCGGGACAGCTACGAGCAGTACTTC.

This sequence joins TRBV12-3 or TRBV12-4 and TRBJ2-4; no clear D. The length of the CDR3 is 14 residues. The V gene lost 3 bases and the J gene lost 7 bases, with 13 bases spanning the gap. The CDR3 is CASSFTAAYNIQYF. The CDR3, as DNA: TGTGCCAGCAGTTTCACAGCTGCGTACAACATTCAGTACTTC.

J is TRBJ1-5 and V is TRBV6-1; no reliable D call. Deletions cut 5 bases from V and 6 bases from J, with 11 bases between. The germline V gene encodes CDR1 MNHNS and CDR2 SASEGT. This CDR3 contains 13 residues. This CDR3 is CASSYGVIQPQHF. CDR3 DNA: TGTGCCAGCAGTTATGGGGTAATTCAGCCCCAGCATTTT.

This chain uses TRBV7-6 with TRBJ2-3; the D call may be TRBD1 or TRBD2 (6 bases each). CDR3 length equals 16 residues. Germline lookup yields CDR1 SGHVS and CDR2 FNYEAQ. Trimming cost V 5 bases and J 4 bases, with 19 bases left between them. For the CDR3, the DNA is TGTGCCAGCAGCACCCCCGGGGGCAGGGACTCAGATACGCAGTATTTT. Its translation is CASSTPGGRDSDTQYF.

This rearrangement joins TRBV5-6 to TRBJ2-7; 9 nucleotides match TRBD1. This CDR3 is 13 amino acids long. Germline loops: CDR1 SGHDT, CDR2 YYEEEE. V lost 5 bases, J lost 2 bases, and 2 bases stayed unmatched. CDR3 in amino acids: CASRGDRAYEQYF. In DNA, the CDR3 is TGTGCCAGCAGGGGGGACAGGGCCTACGAGCAGTACTTC.

There are a few counts of this clonotype. This chain connects TRBV7-6 to TRBJ2-7, with D possibly TRBD1 on 6 matching bases. V was cut by 4 bases and J by 3 bases, with 16 bases left in between. The CDR3 is 15 residues long. The germline CDR1 and CDR2 sequences are SGHVS and FNYEAQ. The CDR3 here is CASSSIRGRGYEQYF. CDR3 nucleotide sequence: TGTGCCAGCAGCTCCATTAGGGGGAGAGGCTACGAGCAGTACTTC.

This clonotype was detected only a few times. V usage is TRBV7-9 and J usage is TRBJ2-1; D possibly corresponds to TRBD2 (5 bases). This CDR3 has 19 residues. V shed 1 base and J shed 0 bases, with 19 bases lying between them. Germline CDR1 is SEHNR and CDR2 is FQNEAQ (reference sequence). CDR3 nucleotides: TGTGCCAGCAGCTTAGGGTGGGGAGATCTCAATACCTCCTACAATGAGCAGTTCTTC. Amino acids: CASSLGWGDLNTSYNEQFF.

Only a few counts were recorded for this clonotype. The chain recombines TRBV11-1 with TRBJ1-5; TRBD1 matches 12 bases. V trimming: 5 bases; J trimming: 1 base; junction bases outside the gene matches: 15. Germline assignment: CDR1 SGHAT and CDR2 FQDESV (reference sequence). The CDR3 has 20 amino acids. This chain's CDR3 is CASSPNTGQGAFGSNQPQHF. The CDR3 DNA follows: TGTGCCAGCAGCCCAAATACGGGACAGGGGGCTTTTGGGAGCAATCAGCCCCAGCATTTT. The whole variable domain, remainder taken from reference TRBV11-1 and TRBJ1-5, is EAEVAQSPRYKITEKSQAVAFWCDPISGHATLYWYRQILGQGPELLVQFQDESVVDDSQLPKDRFSAERLKGVDSTLKIQPAELGDSAMYLCASSPNTGQGAFGSNQPQHFGDGTRLSIL.

The chain uses TRBV6-2 or TRBV6-3 and TRBJ2-2; D is uncertain. The germline CDR1 and CDR2 sequences are MNHEY and SVGEGT. With 3 bases removed from V and 8 bases from J, the gap between germline ends came to 10 bases. The CDR3 spans 13 residues. As DNA, the CDR3 is TGTGCCAGCAGTTATGGTGCTTCTGGGGAGCTGTTTTTT. Translating gives CASSYGASGELFF.

The chain joins TRBV7-8 to TRBJ2-3; no clear D gene. The germline CDR1 and CDR2 sequences are SGHVS and FQNEAQ. There are 15 residues in the CDR3. Between the trimmed V and J ends, which lost 1 base and 4 bases, there was a span of 12 bases. For the CDR3, the DNA is TGTGCCAGCAGCTTAGGTCTTAGTGTCTCAGATACGCAGTATTTT. Translating it yields CASSLGLSVSDTQYF.

The chain couples TRBV7-9 to TRBJ1-2, with 10 bases identical to TRBD1. Germline V gene lookup returns CDR1 SEHNR and CDR2 FQNEAQ (reference sequence). Trimming took 5 bases from V and 4 from J; bases not matched to a gene: 7. CDR3 length: 15 amino acids. This CDR3 is CASSARQGAFYGYTF. The DNA for the CDR3 is TGTGCCAGCAGCGCACGACAGGGGGCGTTCTATGGCTACACCTTC. Combining the CDR3 with reference TRBV7-9 and TRBJ1-2 gives the whole variable domain DTGVSQNPRHKITKRGQNVTFRCDPISEHNRLYWYRQTLGQGPEFLTYFQNEAQLEKSRLLSDRFSAERPKGSFSTLEIQRTEQGDSAMYLCASSARQGAFYGYTFGSGTRLTVV.

V and J are TRBV5-6 and TRBJ2-1; no definite D call. The CDR3 covers 13 residues. V lost 0 bases, J lost 7 bases, and 8 bases lay in between. The germline CDR1 and CDR2 sequences are SGHDT and YYEEEE. CDR3 region: CASSLGLPNEQFF. Written as DNA, the CDR3 is TGTGCCAGCAGCTTGGGGCTGCCAAATGAGCAGTTCTTC.

V gene TRBV7-2 combines with J gene TRBJ2-7, with TRBD1 matching over 8 bases. There are 15 residues in the CDR3. With 3 bases clipped from V and 5 bases from J, the junction kept 9 bases outside the gene matches. Germline loops: CDR1 SGHTA, CDR2 FQGNSA. The CDR3 protein is CASSFQGAQANEQYF. CDR3 DNA: TGTGCCAGCAGCTTCCAGGGGGCGCAGGCGAACGAGCAGTACTTC.

The chain is built from TRBV6-6 and TRBJ2-5; 8 bases are shared with TRBD1. The CDR3 length is 14 residues. Unmatched junction bases numbered 1, after V lost 2 bases and J lost 2 bases. Germline lookup yields CDR1 MNHNY and CDR2 SVGAGI (reference sequence). CDR3 region: CASSYRDRQETQYF. The CDR3 nucleotides read TGTGCCAGCAGTTACCGGGACAGGCAAGAGACCCAGTACTTC.